One and the same sample provided the 28 T cell receptor beta chains below, sequenced in a study of Graves' ophthalmopathy and Graves' hyperthyroidism. Beta-chain TCR CDR3 regions were amplified from RNA transcripts. Following a first-round RT-PCR that used HTBI primers, a second-round multiplex PCR was carried out. TCRdb reanalysed the multiplex PCR reads using MiXCR and keeps one entry per CDR3 protein. The repertoire includes 620,000 or so distinct CDR3 sequences, over 20% of them detected once, and around 6.9% sits in the top ten. Sample: peripheral blood. The receptors here all came from a woman under 30 with stable Graves' hyperthyroidism. Some clones in this sample may be carry-over from other donors' samples.

This clonotype was seen many times. V usage is TRBV3-1 and J usage is TRBJ1-5, with D possibly being TRBD1 (5 bases). The V end lost 1 base, the J end lost 4 bases, and 11 bases lay between the germline ends. The CDR3 totals 15 residues. Germline V gives CDR1 LGHDT, CDR2 YNNKEL (reference sequence). For the CDR3, the DNA is TGTGCCAGCAGCCAAGTGGCAGGGAGTAATCAGCCCCAGCATTTT. This translates into CASSQVAGSNQPQHF.

In this sample, this clonotype turned up many times. V and J are TRBV28 and TRBJ2-5; 14 bases map to TRBD2. V was pared by 7 bases and J by 2 bases, with 6 bases of the junction left unmatched. CDR3 size: 16 residues. The germline V gene has CDR1 MDHEN and CDR2 SYDVKM. The CDR3 nucleotides read TGTGCCAGCACCACAGGGACTAGCGGGAGACAAGAGACCCAGTACTTC. Translated: CASTTGTSGRQETQYF. Drawing the rest from reference TRBV28 and TRBJ2-5, the complete variable domain is DVKVTQSSRYLVKRTGEKVFLECVQDMDHENMFWYRQDPGLGLRLIYFSYDVKMKEKGDIPEGYSVSREKKERFSLILESASTNQTSMYLCASTTGTSGRQETQYFGPGTRLLVL.

The chain combines TRBV3-1 with TRBJ2-5; 11 nucleotides align to TRBD2. The V gene's germline CDR1 is LGHDT and CDR2 YNNKEL (reference sequence). The J segment lost 5 bases and the V segment lost 7 bases, leaving 6 bases of the junction unmatched. The CDR3 has 14 amino acids. For the CDR3, the DNA is TGTGCCAGCACATTCGGGACTAGCGGTGAGACCCAGTACTTC. Protein: CASTFGTSGETQYF.

This clonotype was seen repeatedly, ten times or more. The rearrangement uses TRBV5-1 and TRBJ1-3; possible D gene TRBD1, 6 bases. The CDR3 is 16 residues long. Germline assignment: CDR1 SGHRS and CDR2 YFSETQ. V was shortened by 0 bases and J by 4 bases, with 14 bases between the two germline ends. CDR3 residues: CASSLDRTVRGNTIYF. CDR3 in DNA: TGCGCCAGCAGCTTGGACCGGACAGTGCGGGGAAACACCATATATTTT. Complete variable domain (other parts from reference TRBV5-1 and TRBJ1-3): KAGVTQTPRYLIKTRGQQVTLSCSPISGHRSVSWYQQTPGQGLQFLFEYFSETQRNKGNFPGRFSGRQFSNSRSEMNVSTLELGDSALYLCASSLDRTVRGNTIYFGEGSWLTVV.

In this sample, this clonotype turned up many times. V and J are TRBV28 and TRBJ1-5; tentatively, D is TRBD1 (5 bases). This CDR3 is 15 amino acids long. V was pared by 6 bases and J by 5 bases, with 17 bases between. Germline CDR1 is MDHEN and CDR2 is SYDVKM. The CDR3 is CASRLSGTFDQPQHF. The DNA for the CDR3 is TGTGCCAGCAGGTTAAGCGGGACCTTCGATCAGCCCCAGCATTTT.

This clonotype was observed many times. This chain joins TRBV10-3 and TRBJ1-5; TRBD1 aligns across 11 bases. V dropped 11 bases and J dropped 6; count of bases not matched to a gene: 6. The CDR3 is 13 amino acids. Germline V lookup: CDR1 ENHRY, CDR2 SYGVKD. CDR3 nucleotide sequence: TGTGCCGCCTGGACAGGGGGCGGTCAGCCCCAGCATTTT. Residues: CAAWTGGGQPQHF.

The CDR3 protein is CASSLLGQGDQETQYF. The CDR3 DNA is TGTGCCAGCAGTTTACTAGGACAGGGGGACCAAGAGACCCAGTACTTC. The gene calls are TRBV28 and TRBJ2-5; the match to TRBD1 covers 10 bases. The ends lost 2 bases at V and 0 bases at J; junction bases unmatched: 3. The CDR3 is 16 residues long. CDR1 MDHEN and CDR2 SYDVKM come from the germline V gene.

This clonotype was detected ten times or more. Here the CDR3 reads CASSYSGRGGEQYF. CDR3 nucleotide sequence: TGTGCCAGCAGTTACTCAGGCAGGGGGGGCGAGCAGTACTTC. The rearrangement uses TRBV6-5 and TRBJ2-7; TRBD1 or TRBD2 may be the D gene (7 bases each). Trimming shortened V by 0 bases and J by 6 bases, and 12 bases separated the two germline ends. The germline V gene encodes CDR1 MNHEY and CDR2 SVGAGI. The CDR3 has 14 amino acids.

Of note for this clonotype: The final CDR3 position lacks the conserved phenylalanine or tryptophan, pointing to a likely read error. The chain couples TRBV7-6 to TRBJ2-7; 8 bases align to TRBD1. V gave up 3 bases and J gave up 4 bases; unmatched junction bases: 5. Germline V gene sequence: CDR1 SGHVS, CDR2 FNYEAQ. The CDR3 has 14 amino acids. CDR3 sequence: CASSFGQGGYEQYL. CDR3 sequence (DNA): TGTGCCAGCAGCTTTGGACAGGGCGGGTACGAGCAGTACCTC.

The V call is TRBV5-1, the J call TRBJ2-7, with D perhaps TRBD2 (8 bases). Trimming cost V 3 bases and J 0 bases, with 16 bases left between them. This CDR3 has 16 residues. Germline V lookup: CDR1 SGHRS, CDR2 YFSETQ. The CDR3, as DNA: TGCGCCAGCAGCTACGGGGACAGCGGGAGCTCCTACGAGCAGTACTTC. Protein: CASSYGDSGSSYEQYF.

V usage is TRBV7-3 and J usage is TRBJ1-6, with 9 bases identical to TRBD1. This CDR3 contains 15 residues. Germline trimming cut 5 bases from V and 6 bases from J; bases unmatched to any gene: 5. Germline V lookup: CDR1 SGHTA, CDR2 FQGTGA. CDR3 sequence: CASSAGQGVNSPLHF. The CDR3, as DNA: TGTGCCAGCAGCGCGGGACAGGGCGTTAATTCACCCCTCCACTTT.

This clonotype was detected ten times or more. This sequence joins TRBV7-2 and TRBJ2-7, with 7 bases lining up with TRBD1. The V gene's germline CDR1 is SGHTA and CDR2 FQGNSA. The junction had 5 bases not matched to a gene; V was cut back by 5 bases and J by 1 base. The CDR3 sequence is 14 residues long. The CDR3: CASSPDRWSYEQYF. Here the CDR3 DNA reads TGTGCCAGCAGCCCGGACAGGTGGTCCTACGAGCAGTACTTC.

In DNA form, the CDR3 reads TGTGCCACCAGCAGAGATTCGGACGGGTACACCGGGGAGCTGTTTTTT. Its translation: CATSRDSDGYTGELFF. V usage is TRBV15 and J usage is TRBJ2-2, with D unclear. CDR1 LNHNV and CDR2 YYDKDF come from the germline V gene (reference sequence). With 0 bases removed from V and 3 bases from J, the gap between germline ends came to 11 bases. This CDR3 contains 16 residues.

This clonotype came up many times. This sequence joins TRBV2 and TRBJ2-7, with D unclear. V lost 6 bases and J lost 0, with 18 bases in between. The CDR3 sequence is 16 residues long. Looked up from germline, CDR1 is SNHLY and CDR2 is FYNNEI. The CDR3, as DNA: TGTGCCAGCAGGAGGAAAGGACGCGATAGCTCCTACGAGCAGTACTTC. This encodes CASRRKGRDSSYEQYF.

This clonotype was seen ten or more times. This chain links TRBV15 with TRBJ1-2, with 10 bases matching TRBD1. The germline V gene encodes CDR1 LNHNV and CDR2 YYDKDF (reference sequence). CDR3 size: 14 residues. J was trimmed by 4 bases and V by 1 base; bases with no gene match: 0. The CDR3 DNA reads TGTGCCACCAGCAGAGGGACAGGGGGCTATGGCTACACCTTC. Its protein is CATSRGTGGYGYTF.

Many counts were recorded for this clonotype. This chain connects TRBV19 to TRBJ2-2, with TRBD2 matching 7 bases. V dropped 6 bases and J dropped 0; count of bases not matched to a gene: 7. Germline CDR1 is LNHDA and CDR2 is SQIVND (reference sequence). The CDR3 length is 16 residues. The CDR3 nucleotides read TGTGCCAGTAGCCAAAGAGCGGGATCGAACACCGGGGAGCTGTTTTTT. Translation gives CASSQRAGSNTGELFF.

The sample holds a few counts of this clonotype. The chain recombines TRBV9 with TRBJ2-7, with D uncertain. Germline V gene lookup returns CDR1 SGDLS and CDR2 YYNGEE. V gave up 0 bases and J gave up 4 bases, with 11 bases separating them. This CDR3 is built from 14 residues. CDR3 protein: CASSVGSNGYEQYF. The CDR3 DNA reads as TGTGCCAGCAGCGTAGGATCAAACGGATACGAGCAGTACTTC.

In this sample, this clonotype turned up a few times. The rearrangement joins TRBV2 to TRBJ2-7; no clear D gene. The CDR3 totals 12 residues. Trimming took off 7 bases at V and 4 bases at J, with 11 bases between the two ends. Germline lookup yields CDR1 SNHLY and CDR2 FYNNEI. This CDR3 is CASNRARYEQYF. In DNA, the CDR3 is TGTGCCAGCAACCGGGCCAGATACGAGCAGTACTTC.

The sample holds many counts of this clonotype. The rearrangement uses TRBV10-3 and TRBJ2-5; 9 bases align to TRBD2. The CDR3 length is 16 residues. The V gene's germline CDR1 is ENHRY and CDR2 SYGVKD. With V trimmed by 0 bases and J by 1 base, 3 bases remained unmatched. CDR3 sequence: CAISESLAGSQETQYF. CDR3 DNA sequence: TGTGCCATCAGTGAGTCCCTAGCGGGGAGCCAAGAGACCCAGTACTTC.

This clonotype came up many times. The chain employs TRBV12-3 or TRBV12-4 and TRBJ2-5, with TRBD1 identical over 9 bases. The CDR3 runs to 14 residues. J was trimmed by 5 bases and V by 2 bases; bases with no gene match: 3. CDR3 loop: CASSLRQGDETQYF. CDR3 nucleotides: TGTGCCAGCAGTTTACGACAGGGGGATGAGACCCAGTACTTC.

There are many counts of this clonotype. The CDR3 is CASSERLARETQYF. CDR3 coding DNA: TGTGCCAGCAGTGAGCGGTTAGCCAGAGAGACCCAGTACTTC. The V and J genes are TRBV2 and TRBJ2-5; D gene ambiguous. Trimming took 3 bases from V and 4 from J, leaving 12 bases between them. CDR1 SNHLY and CDR2 FYNNEI come from the germline V gene. The CDR3 runs 14 residues.

The genes are TRBV20-1 and TRBJ1-5, with TRBD1 as a possible D gene (6 bases). Germline assignment: CDR1 DFQATT and CDR2 SNEGSKA (reference sequence). V dropped 5 bases and J dropped 0 bases, with 17 bases sitting between them. The CDR3 loop spans 16 amino acids. The CDR3 DNA reads TGCAGTGCTGGTCGGGGGGCGGGATATAGCAATCAGCCCCAGCATTTT. Amino acids: CSAGRGAGYSNQPQHF.

This clonotype was picked up a small number of times. This sequence joins TRBV29-1 and TRBJ2-2; 14 bases are shared with TRBD2. V shed 4 bases and J 5 bases; nucleotides not matched to a gene: 18. Germline V gene data show CDR1 as SQVTM and CDR2 as ANQGSEA. CDR3 length: 20 amino acids. The CDR3 region has the DNA TGCAGCGTTGCCCGGACAGGGGCTGGGACTAGCGGGGGAGTGACCGGGGAGCTGTTTTTT. Translated: CSVARTGAGTSGGVTGELFF.

This clonotype has more than one count but fewer than ten. This CDR3 is CASSPRDRRYGYTF. The DNA of the CDR3 is TGTGCCAGCAGCCCCCGGGACAGACGTTATGGCTACACCTTC. J is TRBJ1-2 and V is TRBV13; 7 positions agree with TRBD1. The CDR3 consists of 14 residues. Per the germline V gene, CDR1 is PRHDT and CDR2 is FYEKMQ (reference sequence). Unmatched junction bases numbered 8, after V lost 5 bases and J lost 5 bases.

In the case of this clonotype: One base away lies a much larger clone, so this may be a sequencing read error. The CDR3 region is CASSPEWTGTRLRTEASF. DNA of the CDR3: TGTGCCAGCAGTCCGGAGTGGACAGGCACCCGGTTGCGCACTGAAGCTTCCTTT. The V gene is TRBV27, the J gene TRBJ1-1, with 7 bases matching TRBD1. The CDR3 covers 18 residues. Germline CDR1 MNHEY, CDR2 SMNVEV (reference sequence).

This clonotype was recorded at least ten times. The rearrangement joins TRBV19 to TRBJ1-2, with a possible D match to TRBD1 (5 bases). The CDR3 totals 14 residues. CDR1 is LNHDA and CDR2 is SQIVND in the germline V gene (reference sequence). The ends were cut back, 4 bases at V and 8 bases at J, with 17 bases in the middle. The CDR3 nucleotides read TGTGCCAGTAGTACTATCGACAGATCTATGGGCTACACCTTC. As protein: CASSTIDRSMGYTF.

This clonotype was counted at least ten times. The V call is TRBV6-2 or TRBV6-3, the J call TRBJ1-1, with a possible D match to TRBD1 (6 bases). V was clipped by 6 bases and J by 0 bases, with 11 bases between them. Looked up from germline, CDR1 is MNHEY and CDR2 is SVGEGT. CDR3 length: 14 amino acids. The CDR3 bases are TGTGCCAGCAGCGTCGACAGGTTGAACACTGAAGCTTTCTTT. Translated, it gives CASSVDRLNTEAFF.

This clonotype was seen repeatedly, ten times or more. This chain joins TRBV3-1 and TRBJ1-5; 9 nucleotides match TRBD1. With V trimmed by 4 bases and J by 6 bases, 4 bases remained unmatched. The CDR3 loop spans 14 amino acids. CDR1 LGHDT and CDR2 YNNKEL come from the germline V gene (reference sequence). As DNA, the CDR3 is TGTGCCAGCAGCCCCGGGACAGGGTTTCAGCCCCAGCATTTT. This encodes CASSPGTGFQPQHF.